The 25 T cell receptor beta chains presented below share a single source sample, sequenced in a study of T cell responses to AZD1222 COVID-19 vaccine. Data came from immunoSEQ multiplex PCR; TCRdb stores just in-frame clones and leaves some out. This table holds roughly 150,000 clones, around 90% found once. Material: peripheral blood, obtained 28 days after the second AZD1222 dose. The receptors come from an adult who received the AZD1222 COVID-19 vaccine.

The rearrangement links TRBV2 to TRBJ1-2, with D unresolved. This CDR3 comprises 12 residues. Between the trimmed V and J ends, which lost 3 bases and 2 bases, there was a span of 4 bases. Germline V gene sequence: CDR1 SNHLY, CDR2 FYNNEI. CDR3 sequence reads: CASSDRNYGYTF. In nucleotides, the CDR3 is TGTGCCAGCAGTGACAGGAACTATGGCTACACCTTC.

CDR3 sequence: CASIQGSGYTF. The CDR3 nucleotides are TGTGCCAGCATACAGGGATCTGGCTACACCTTC. This rearrangement joins TRBV2 to TRBJ1-2; D possibly corresponds to TRBD1 (6 bases). Germline lookup yields CDR1 SNHLY and CDR2 FYNNEI. The V gene lost 7 bases and the J gene lost 7 bases, with 10 bases spanning the gap. The CDR3 totals 11 residues.

This sequence joins TRBV5-1 and TRBJ2-1; D gene ambiguous. The germline gives CDR1 SGHRS, CDR2 YFSETQ. This CDR3 is built from 12 residues. Trimming left V 3 bases short and J 1 base short, with 2 bases between. The CDR3 region is CASSWSYNEQFF. The CDR3, as DNA: TGCGCCAGCAGCTGGTCCTACAATGAGCAGTTCTTC.

J is TRBJ2-3 and V is TRBV11-2; 8 bases fit TRBD2. Looked up from germline, CDR1 is SGHAT and CDR2 is FQNNGV. CDR3 length equals 17 residues. J lost 1 base, V lost 2 bases, and 8 bases had no gene match. The CDR3 DNA follows: TGTGCCAGCAGCTTAAGATCGACTAGCGCGCGCACAGATACGCAGTATTTT. Translation gives CASSLRSTSARTDTQYF. Full variable domain (outside the CDR3, taken from reference TRBV11-2 and TRBJ2-3): EAGVAQSPRYKIIEKRQSVAFWCNPISGHATLYWYQQILGQGPKLLIQFQNNGVVDDSQLPKDRFSAERLKGVDSTLKIQPAKLEDSAVYLCASSLRSTSARTDTQYFGPGTRLTVL.

The V and J genes are TRBV7-6 and TRBJ1-1; D gene unclear. The CDR3 has 17 amino acids. V dropped 4 bases and J dropped 5 bases, with 23 bases sitting between them. Germline CDR1 SGHVS, CDR2 FNYEAQ. CDR3 nucleotides: TGTGCCAGCAGCTCCAAAGCTGGCGGGGTAATCAAGACTGAAGCTTTCTTT. Translation gives CASSSKAGGVIKTEAFF.

V gene TRBV11-2 combines with J gene TRBJ1-5, with 7 bases identical to TRBD1. The V gene's germline CDR1 is SGHAT and CDR2 FQNNGV. The CDR3 loop spans 15 amino acids. V lost 5 bases to trimming and J lost 4 bases; unmatched junction nucleotides: 8. As DNA, the CDR3 is TGTGCCAGCAGCCAGGGGGGACAGCCTAATCAGCCCCAGCATTTT. It codes for CASSQGGQPNQPQHF.

V is TRBV6-4 and J is TRBJ1-2, with D unclear. V gave up 0 bases and J gave up 5 bases, with 7 bases separating them. The germline gives CDR1 MRHNA, CDR2 SNTAGT. This CDR3 region has 13 residues. CDR3 coding DNA: TGTGCCAGCAGTGACTCCAATGGATATGGCTACACCTTC. Protein sequence: CASSDSNGYGYTF.

This clone was seen just once. The chain uses TRBV20-1 and TRBJ2-7; tentatively, D is TRBD2 (5 bases). V was clipped by 3 bases and J by 2 bases, with 14 bases between them. Germline V gene lookup returns CDR1 DFQATT and CDR2 SNEGSKA (reference sequence). The CDR3 runs to 14 residues. The CDR3 region has the DNA TGCAGTGCTAGTGCGGGTTCCTTCCCCTACGAGCAGTACTTC. This sequence encodes CSASAGSFPYEQYF.

The gene calls are TRBV2 and TRBJ1-1; D gene uncertain. Germline V lookup: CDR1 SNHLY, CDR2 FYNNEI. The CDR3 is made up of 13 amino acids. V lost 5 bases, J lost 1 base, and 8 bases lay in between. This CDR3 reads CASSKRRNTEAFF. The CDR3 DNA sequence: TGTGCCAGCAGTAAAAGACGGAACACTGAAGCTTTCTTT. Variable domain in full (rest from reference TRBV2 and TRBJ1-1): EPEVTQTPSHQVTQMGQEVILRCVPISNHLYFYWYRQILGQKVEFLVSFYNNEISEKSEIFDDQFSVERPDGSNFTLKIRSTKLEDSAMYFCASSKRRNTEAFFGQGTRLTVV.

V gene TRBV2 combines with J gene TRBJ1-4; possible D gene TRBD1, 6 bases. The germline gives CDR1 SNHLY, CDR2 FYNNEI. The V gene lost 8 bases and the J gene lost 7 bases, with 17 bases spanning the gap. This CDR3 comprises 14 residues. The CDR3, as DNA: TGTGCCAGCCGGAACAGGGTGGGGAGTGAAAAACTGTTTTTT. It encodes CASRNRVGSEKLFF.

The chain links TRBV11-1 to TRBJ2-3; 14 nucleotides match TRBD2. V shed 3 bases and J 5 bases; nucleotides not matched to a gene: 4. The germline gives CDR1 SGHAT, CDR2 FQDESV (reference sequence). The CDR3 extends over 16 amino acids. CDR3 in DNA: TGTGCCAGCAGCTTTATGACTAGCGGGAGGGGAGATACGCAGTATTTT. Its translation: CASSFMTSGRGDTQYF.

The J gene is TRBJ2-1, the V gene TRBV12-5; D is unresolved. In germline, CDR1 is LGHNT, CDR2 FRNRAP. There are 16 residues in the CDR3. With 2 bases removed from V and 0 bases from J, the gap between germline ends came to 11 bases. Here the CDR3 reads CASGLRSPSSYNEQFF. The CDR3 region has the DNA TGTGCTAGTGGTTTGCGTAGCCCGAGCTCCTACAATGAGCAGTTCTTC.

The chain couples TRBV5-1 to TRBJ1-6; D is perhaps TRBD1 (5 bases). This CDR3 has 15 residues. Trimming left V 1 base short and J 6 bases short, with 11 bases between. The germline V gene has CDR1 SGHRS and CDR2 YFSETQ. CDR3 amino acids: CASSLTGGGNSPLHF. The CDR3 bases are TGCGCCAGCAGCTTGACGGGGGGTGGTAATTCACCCCTCCACTTT.

CDR3 sequence reads: CASRADSYGYTF. DNA for the CDR3: TGTGCCAGCAGGGCTGACAGCTATGGCTACACCTTC. The V and J genes are TRBV2 and TRBJ1-2, with D perhaps TRBD1 (5 bases). CDR1 is SNHLY, CDR2 FYNNEI, per germline. The V and J ends lost 6 bases and 4 bases respectively, with 9 bases between them. This CDR3 has 12 residues.

The chain links TRBV5-4 to TRBJ2-5; D possibly corresponds to TRBD2 (6 bases). This CDR3 spans 17 amino acids. V dropped 3 bases and J dropped 0 bases, with 18 bases sitting between them. Germline V CDR1 and CDR2: SGHNT, YYREEE (reference sequence). The CDR3 sequence: CASSSLGGSGYQETQYF. The CDR3 region has the DNA TGTGCCAGCAGCTCACTAGGAGGGTCGGGGTACCAAGAGACCCAGTACTTC.

This clone is a singleton in its sample. The CDR3: CASSFNGLAEQYF. The DNA of the CDR3 is TGTGCCAGCAGCTTTAACGGACTCGCGGAGCAGTACTTC. This chain links TRBV7-3 with TRBJ2-7; TRBD2 is a possible D gene (5 bases). Germline assignment: CDR1 SGHTA and CDR2 FQGTGA. The CDR3 has 13 residues. V lost 3 bases and J 7 bases, leaving 13 bases between the germline ends.

For this clone: A read error may produce the germline difference seen at one junction end. The chain recombines TRBV7-7 with TRBJ2-5; TRBD2 matches 11 bases. Germline V gives CDR1 SSHAT, CDR2 FNYEAQ (reference sequence). There are 16 residues in the CDR3. Written as DNA, the CDR3 is TGTGCTAGCAGCTTTCTAGCGGGAGGCCGTGGTGAGACCCAGTACTTC. Amino acid sequence: CASSFLAGGRGETQYF.

The V and J genes are TRBV2 and TRBJ1-4; no definite D call. V lost 4 bases, J lost 1 base, and 1 base lay in between. Germline assignment: CDR1 SNHLY and CDR2 FYNNEI. This CDR3 spans 12 amino acids. The CDR3 is CASSGTNEKLFF. CDR3 DNA: TGTGCCAGCAGTGGAACTAATGAAAAACTGTTTTTT.

This chain links TRBV27 with TRBJ2-4, with 7 positions matching TRBD1. V trimming: 6 bases; J trimming: 2 bases; junction bases outside the gene matches: 7. The CDR3 length is 15 residues. Germline V lookup: CDR1 MNHEY, CDR2 SMNVEV (reference sequence). The CDR3 region has the DNA TGTGCCAGCAGGAGACAGGGTGCGACCAAAAACATTCAGTACTTC. Its protein product is CASRRQGATKNIQYF.

The V gene is TRBV25-1, the J gene TRBJ2-7; unclear D gene. In germline, CDR1 is MGHDK, CDR2 SYGVNS. The length of the CDR3 is 12 residues. V shed 5 bases and J shed 7 bases, with 12 bases lying between them. The CDR3 protein is CASSPPIGEQYF. CDR3 nucleotides: TGTGCCAGCAGTCCCCCTATTGGGGAGCAGTACTTC.

This clone was found a few times. The genes are TRBV7-9 and TRBJ2-3; unclear D gene. Germline-derived CDR1 and CDR2 are SEHNR and FQNEAQ (reference sequence). V was pared by 5 bases and J by 2 bases, with 8 bases between. The length of the CDR3 is 13 residues. The CDR3 region is CASSTPNTDTQYF. The CDR3 coding sequence is TGTGCCAGCAGCACCCCGAACACAGATACGCAGTATTTT.

V gene TRBV7-9 combines with J gene TRBJ1-2; a possible D gene is TRBD1 (5 bases). V lost 4 bases, J lost 9 bases, and 15 bases lay in between. Germline CDR1 and CDR2: SEHNR and FQNEAQ (reference sequence). The CDR3 has 13 residues. The CDR3 region has the DNA TGTGCCAGCAGCTCCCAGGGTCTAAAGAGCTACACCTTC. Its translation is CASSSQGLKSYTF.

CDR3 protein: CASSVSPNQPQHF. The CDR3 DNA reads TGTGCCAGCAGCGTTTCCCCTAATCAGCCCCAGCATTTT. The chain is built from TRBV9 and TRBJ1-5, with D unclear. V shed 2 bases and J shed 4 bases, with 7 bases lying between them. Germline lookup yields CDR1 SGDLS and CDR2 YYNGEE. This CDR3 contains 13 residues.

This clone was seen more than once but under ten times. The chain couples TRBV6-5 to TRBJ1-1; D is undetermined. This CDR3 contains 11 residues. V lost 7 bases and J lost 1, with 4 bases in between. The germline V gene encodes CDR1 MNHEY and CDR2 SVGAGI. Here the CDR3 reads CASIRNTEAFF. The DNA of the CDR3 is TGTGCCAGCATCAGGAACACTGAAGCTTTCTTT.

V and J are TRBV7-2 and TRBJ2-3; TRBD2 matches at 8 bases. Losses at the gene ends were 3 bases for V and 2 bases for J; bases not matched to a gene: 4. The CDR3 contains 15 residues. The germline V gene has CDR1 SGHTA and CDR2 FQGNSA. The CDR3 here is CASSLAGGITDTQYF. CDR3 DNA sequence: TGTGCCAGCAGCTTGGCGGGAGGAATCACAGATACGCAGTATTTT.